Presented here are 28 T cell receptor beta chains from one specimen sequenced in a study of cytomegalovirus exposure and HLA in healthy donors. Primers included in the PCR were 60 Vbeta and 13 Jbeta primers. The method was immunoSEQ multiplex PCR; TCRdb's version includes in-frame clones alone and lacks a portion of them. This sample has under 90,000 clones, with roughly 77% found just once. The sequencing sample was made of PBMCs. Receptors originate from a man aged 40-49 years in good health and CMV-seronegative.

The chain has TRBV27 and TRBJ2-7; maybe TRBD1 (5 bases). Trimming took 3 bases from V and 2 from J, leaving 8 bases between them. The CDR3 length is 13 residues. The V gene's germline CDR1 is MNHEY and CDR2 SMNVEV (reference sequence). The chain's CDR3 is CASSFQGTYEQYF. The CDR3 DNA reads TGTGCCAGCAGTTTCCAGGGTACCTACGAGCAGTACTTC.

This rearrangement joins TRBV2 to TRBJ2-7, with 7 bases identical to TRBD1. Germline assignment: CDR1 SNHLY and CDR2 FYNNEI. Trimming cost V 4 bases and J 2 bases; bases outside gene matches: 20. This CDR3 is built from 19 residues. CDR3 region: CASSGVGGQRPGSPYEQYF. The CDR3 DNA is TGTGCCAGCAGTGGAGTTGGGGGACAGCGCCCCGGGTCCCCCTACGAGCAGTACTTC.

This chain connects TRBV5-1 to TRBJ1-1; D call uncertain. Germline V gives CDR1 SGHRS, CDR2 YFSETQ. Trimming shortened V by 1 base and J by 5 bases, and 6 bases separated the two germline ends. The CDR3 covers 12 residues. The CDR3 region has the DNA TGCGCCAGCAGCTTGTCCGGTACTGAAGCTTTCTTT. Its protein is CASSLSGTEAFF.

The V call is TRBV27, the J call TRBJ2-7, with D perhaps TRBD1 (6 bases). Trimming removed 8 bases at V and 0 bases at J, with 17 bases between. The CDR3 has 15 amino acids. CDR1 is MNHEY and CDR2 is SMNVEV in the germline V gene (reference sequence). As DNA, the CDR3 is TGTGCCAGCTCGAGCCGGACAGAAAGCTCCTACGAGCAGTACTTC. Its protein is CASSSRTESSYEQYF.

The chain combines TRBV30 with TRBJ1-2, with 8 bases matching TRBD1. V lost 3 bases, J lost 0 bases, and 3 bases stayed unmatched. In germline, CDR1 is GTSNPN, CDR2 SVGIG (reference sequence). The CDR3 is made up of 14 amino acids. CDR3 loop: CAWRGTGANYGYTF. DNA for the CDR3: TGTGCCTGGAGGGGGACAGGCGCTAACTATGGCTACACCTTC.

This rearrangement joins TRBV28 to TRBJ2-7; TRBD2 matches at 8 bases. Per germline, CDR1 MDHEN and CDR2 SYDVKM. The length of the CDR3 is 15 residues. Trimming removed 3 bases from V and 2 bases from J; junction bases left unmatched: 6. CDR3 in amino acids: CASSFRGGHTYEQYF. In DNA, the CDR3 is TGTGCCAGCAGTTTCCGCGGGGGGCACACCTACGAGCAGTACTTC.

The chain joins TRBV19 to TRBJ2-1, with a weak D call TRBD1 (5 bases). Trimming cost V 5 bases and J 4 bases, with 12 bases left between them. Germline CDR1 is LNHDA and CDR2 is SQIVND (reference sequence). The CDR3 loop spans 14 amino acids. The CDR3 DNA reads TGTGCCAGTAGTTTGCAGGGCCCGTACAATGAGCAGTTCTTC. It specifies CASSLQGPYNEQFF.

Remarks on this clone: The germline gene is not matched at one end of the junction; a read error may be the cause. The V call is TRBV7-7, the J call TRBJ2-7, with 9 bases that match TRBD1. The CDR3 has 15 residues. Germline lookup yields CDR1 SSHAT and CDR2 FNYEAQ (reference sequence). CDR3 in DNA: TGTGCTAGCAGCCGTGGGACAGGGTTTTCCTACGAGCAGTACTTC. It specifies CASSRGTGFSYEQYF.

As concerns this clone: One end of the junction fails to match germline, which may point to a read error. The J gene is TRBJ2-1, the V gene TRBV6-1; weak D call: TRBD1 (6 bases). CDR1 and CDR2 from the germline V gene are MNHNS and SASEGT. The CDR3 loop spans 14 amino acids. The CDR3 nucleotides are TGTGCCAGCAGGGAAGGTACAGGGTACAATGAGCAGTTCTTC. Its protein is CASREGTGYNEQFF.

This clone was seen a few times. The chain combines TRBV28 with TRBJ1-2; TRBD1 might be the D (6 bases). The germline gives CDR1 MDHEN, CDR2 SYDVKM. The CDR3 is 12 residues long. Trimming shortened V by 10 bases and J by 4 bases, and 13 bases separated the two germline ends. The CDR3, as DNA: TGTGCCACCACCGACAGGAGCTATGGCTACACCTTC. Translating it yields CATTDRSYGYTF.

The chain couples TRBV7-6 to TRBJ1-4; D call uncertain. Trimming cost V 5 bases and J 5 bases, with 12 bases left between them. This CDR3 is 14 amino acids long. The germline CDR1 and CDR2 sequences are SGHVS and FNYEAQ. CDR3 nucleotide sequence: TGTGCCAGCAGCCAAAGAGGTTTAAATGAAAAACTGTTTTTT. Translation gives CASSQRGLNEKLFF.

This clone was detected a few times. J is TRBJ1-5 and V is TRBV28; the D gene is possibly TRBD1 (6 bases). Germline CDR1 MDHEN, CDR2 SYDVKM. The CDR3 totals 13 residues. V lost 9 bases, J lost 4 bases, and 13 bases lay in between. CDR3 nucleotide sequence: TGTGCCAGTACTGGACAGTTGAATCAGCCCCAGCATTTT. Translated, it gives CASTGQLNQPQHF.

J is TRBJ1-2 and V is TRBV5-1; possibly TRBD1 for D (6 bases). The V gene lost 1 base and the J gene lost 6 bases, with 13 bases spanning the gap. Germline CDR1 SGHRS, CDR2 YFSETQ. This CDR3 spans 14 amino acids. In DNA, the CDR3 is TGCGCCAGCAGCTTGAGGACAGAATCAGATGGCTACACCTTC. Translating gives CASSLRTESDGYTF.

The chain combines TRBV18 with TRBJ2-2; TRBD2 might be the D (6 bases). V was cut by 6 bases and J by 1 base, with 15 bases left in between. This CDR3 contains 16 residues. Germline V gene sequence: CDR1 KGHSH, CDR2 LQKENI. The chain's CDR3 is CASSSDRTKNTGELFF. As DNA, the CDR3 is TGTGCCAGCTCCTCTGATCGGACTAAGAACACCGGGGAGCTGTTTTTT.

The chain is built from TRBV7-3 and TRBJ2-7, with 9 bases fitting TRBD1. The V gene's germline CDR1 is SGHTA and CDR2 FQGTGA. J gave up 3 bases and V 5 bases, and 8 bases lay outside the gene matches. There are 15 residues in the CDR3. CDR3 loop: CASSQTGGAGYEQYF. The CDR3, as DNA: TGTGCCAGCAGCCAAACAGGGGGCGCCGGCTACGAGCAGTACTTC.

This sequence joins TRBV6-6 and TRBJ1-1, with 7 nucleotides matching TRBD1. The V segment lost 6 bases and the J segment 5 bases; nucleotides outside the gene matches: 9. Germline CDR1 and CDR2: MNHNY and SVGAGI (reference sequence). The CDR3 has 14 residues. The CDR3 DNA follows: TGTGCCAGCAGGCGGACAGGCGCCCAGACTGAAGCTTTCTTT. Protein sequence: CASRRTGAQTEAFF.

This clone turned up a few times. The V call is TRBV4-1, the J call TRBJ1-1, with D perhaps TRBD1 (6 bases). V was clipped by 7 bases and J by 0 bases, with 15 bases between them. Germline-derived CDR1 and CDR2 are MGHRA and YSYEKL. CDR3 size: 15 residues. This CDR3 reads CASNRAINMNTEAFF. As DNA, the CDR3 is TGCGCCAGCAACAGGGCAATAAACATGAACACTGAAGCTTTCTTT.

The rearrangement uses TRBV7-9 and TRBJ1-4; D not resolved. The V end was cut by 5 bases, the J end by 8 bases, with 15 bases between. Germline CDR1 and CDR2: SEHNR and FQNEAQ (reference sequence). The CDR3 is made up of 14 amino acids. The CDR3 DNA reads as TGTGCCAGCAGCCCCCCAGTTTCGGAGGAAAAACTGTTTTTT. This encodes CASSPPVSEEKLFF.

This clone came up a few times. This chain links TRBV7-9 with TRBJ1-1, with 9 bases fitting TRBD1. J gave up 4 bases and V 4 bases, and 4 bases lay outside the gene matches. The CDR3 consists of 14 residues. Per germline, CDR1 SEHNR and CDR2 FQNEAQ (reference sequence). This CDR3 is CASSSGQGSTEAFF. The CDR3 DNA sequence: TGTGCCAGCAGCTCCGGACAGGGGAGCACTGAAGCTTTCTTT.

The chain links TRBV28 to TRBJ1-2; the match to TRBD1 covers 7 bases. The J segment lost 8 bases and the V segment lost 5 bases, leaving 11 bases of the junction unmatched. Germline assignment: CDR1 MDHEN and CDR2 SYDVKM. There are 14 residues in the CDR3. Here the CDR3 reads CASSDRELVTGYTF. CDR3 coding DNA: TGTGCCAGCAGTGACAGGGAGTTAGTTACGGGCTACACCTTC.

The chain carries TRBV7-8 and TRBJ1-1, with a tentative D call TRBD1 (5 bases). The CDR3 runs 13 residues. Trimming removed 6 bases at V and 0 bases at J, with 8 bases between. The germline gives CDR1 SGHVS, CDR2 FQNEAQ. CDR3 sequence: CASRAGLNTEAFF. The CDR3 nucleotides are TGTGCCAGCAGAGCAGGGTTGAACACTGAAGCTTTCTTT.

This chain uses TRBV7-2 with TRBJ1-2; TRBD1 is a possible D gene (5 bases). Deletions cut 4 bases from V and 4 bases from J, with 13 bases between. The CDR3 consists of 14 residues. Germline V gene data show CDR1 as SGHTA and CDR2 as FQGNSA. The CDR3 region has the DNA TGTGCCAGCAGCTCCGGGGGGGGGAGCTATGGCTACACCTTC. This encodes CASSSGGGSYGYTF. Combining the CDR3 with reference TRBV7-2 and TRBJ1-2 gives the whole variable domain GAGVSQSPSNKVTEKGKDVELRCDPISGHTALYWYRQSLGQGLEFLIYFQGNSAPDKSGLPSDRFSAERTGGSVSTLTIQRTQQEDSAVYLCASSSGGGSYGYTFGSGTRLTVV.

As DNA, the CDR3 is TGCAGAGCGGGAAACAATGAGCAGTTCTTC. It codes for CRAGNNEQFF. The chain carries TRBV29-1 and TRBJ2-1, with 7 bases identical to TRBD2. The CDR3 loop spans 10 amino acids. From germline, CDR1 is SQVTM and CDR2 ANQGSEA.

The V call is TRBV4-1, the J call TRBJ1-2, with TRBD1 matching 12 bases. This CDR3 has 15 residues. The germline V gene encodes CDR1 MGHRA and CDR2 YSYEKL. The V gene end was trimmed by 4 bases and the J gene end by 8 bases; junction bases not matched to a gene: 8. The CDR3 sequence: CASSPTGTGGSGYTF. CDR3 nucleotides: TGCGCCAGCAGCCCCACCGGGACAGGGGGCAGCGGCTACACCTTC.

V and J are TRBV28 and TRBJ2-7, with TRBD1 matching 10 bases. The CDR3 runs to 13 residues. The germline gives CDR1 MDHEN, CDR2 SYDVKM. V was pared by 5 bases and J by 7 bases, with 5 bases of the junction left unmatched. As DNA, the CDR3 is TGTGCCAGCAGTCCGACAGGGGGCTGGGAGCAGTACTTC. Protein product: CASSPTGGWEQYF.

CDR3 coding DNA: TGTGCCAGCAGTGGGACAGCTCCTGTGAACACTGAAGCTTTCTTT. This gives the protein CASSGTAPVNTEAFF. The chain employs TRBV6-6 and TRBJ1-1; 7 nucleotides match TRBD1. The CDR3 loop spans 15 amino acids. CDR1 MNHNY and CDR2 SVGAGI come from the germline V gene (reference sequence). Trimming at V came to 5 bases and at J to 0 bases, leaving 6 bases not matched to a gene.

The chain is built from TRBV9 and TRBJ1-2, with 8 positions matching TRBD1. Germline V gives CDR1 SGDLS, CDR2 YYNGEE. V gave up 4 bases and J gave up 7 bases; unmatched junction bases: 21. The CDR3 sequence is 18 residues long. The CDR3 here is CASSPRASRGLRSGGYTF. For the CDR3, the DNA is TGTGCCAGCAGCCCCCGGGCGAGCAGGGGGCTGAGATCGGGTGGCTACACCTTC.

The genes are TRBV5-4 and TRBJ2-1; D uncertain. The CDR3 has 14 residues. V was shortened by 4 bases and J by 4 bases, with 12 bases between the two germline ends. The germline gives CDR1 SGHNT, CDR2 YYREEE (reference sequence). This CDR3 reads CASSKTTAYNEQFF. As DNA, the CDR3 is TGTGCCAGCAGCAAGACCACAGCATACAATGAGCAGTTCTTC.